This T cell receptor (beta chain) was captured in a study of shared clonotypes between healthy human individuals. Assay: immunoSEQ multiplex PCR; the TCRdb copy retains only in-frame clones and omits some. The sample yields hundreds of thousands of clones, 95% seen once. This clone was seen once. Its antigen is unidentified. Only CD45RO-negative cells positively selected for CCR7 counted as naive CD8 cells, so terminally differentiated effector memory CD45RA+ cells were excluded. Study-wide results and caveats: Generation of non-shared clonotypes was less probable than generation of clonotypes shared by all four donors.

The germline V gene encodes CDR1 MNHEY and CDR2 SMNVEV (reference sequence). V trimming: 6 bases; J trimming: 2 bases; junction bases outside the gene matches: 11. The CDR3 loop spans 16 amino acids. The clonotype originates from a young woman in good health. The chain recombines TRBV27 with TRBJ2-3; 7 nucleotides align to TRBD1. Source material: naive CD8+ T cells sorted from blood. The CDR3 region is CASRRRDREFTDTQYF. Here the CDR3 DNA reads TGTGCCAGCAGGCGCCGGGACAGAGAATTCACAGATACGCAGTATTTT.